Presented here are 16 T cell receptor beta chains from one specimen sequenced in a study of cytomegalovirus exposure and HLA in healthy donors. The PCR had 60 Vbeta and 13 Jbeta primers. Assay used: immunoSEQ multiplex PCR; TCRdb lists only in-frame clones, some missing. The data contain about 160,000 clones, roughly 80% of them singletons. Sequencing used PBMCs. Source of these receptors: a female donor in good health and CMV-seronegative.

The chain's CDR3 is CASSSPGQGGPADGYTF. The CDR3 nucleotides read TGTGCCAGTAGTTCCCCGGGACAGGGAGGTCCGGCGGATGGCTACACCTTC. V gene TRBV19 combines with J gene TRBJ1-2; 9 bases line up with TRBD1. V lost 5 bases, J lost 6 bases, and 16 bases stayed unmatched. Per germline, CDR1 LNHDA and CDR2 SQIVND (reference sequence). The CDR3 covers 17 residues.

V and J are TRBV2 and TRBJ2-5, with 9 bases matching TRBD1. The CDR3 sequence is 15 residues long. The trim removed 6 bases at V and 5 bases at J, leaving 10 bases unmatched. CDR1 is SNHLY, CDR2 FYNNEI, per germline. The CDR3 spells CASREQGAIRETQYF. The CDR3, as DNA: TGTGCCAGCAGGGAACAGGGGGCGATTAGGGAGACCCAGTACTTC.

The CDR3 coding sequence is TGTGCCAGCAGCCAGAACAGGGGTCCGCACTACGAGCAGTACTTC. Its translation: CASSQNRGPHYEQYF. The chain combines TRBV14 with TRBJ2-7; 7 bases agree with TRBD1. The CDR3 runs 15 residues. The ends lost 3 bases at V and 3 bases at J; junction bases unmatched: 8. Germline V gene sequence: CDR1 SGHDN, CDR2 FVKESK.

This chain uses TRBV7-3 with TRBJ2-5, with 7 bases lining up with TRBD2. V lost 4 bases and J lost 1; bases outside the gene matches: 9. The V gene's germline CDR1 is SGHTA and CDR2 FQGTGA. The CDR3 covers 16 residues. The CDR3 region has the DNA TGTGCCAGCAGCTCCTGGGGCGGGAGAGCCCAAGAGACCCAGTACTTC. Amino acids: CASSSWGGRAQETQYF.

V and J are TRBV18 and TRBJ1-1; D is undetermined. V was cut by 3 bases and J by 1 base, with 3 bases left in between. The CDR3 is 12 residues long. The germline V gene has CDR1 KGHSH and CDR2 LQKENI. This chain's CDR3 is CASSPQNTEAFF. In DNA form, the CDR3 reads TGTGCCAGCTCACCCCAGAACACTGAAGCTTTCTTT.

Only a few counts were recorded for this clone. The chain carries TRBV4-3 and TRBJ2-1; D is possibly TRBD1 (6 bases). This CDR3 has 14 amino acids. Trimming pared 0 bases from V and 4 bases from J, leaving 7 bases between. The V gene's germline CDR1 is LGHNA and CDR2 YSLEER. The CDR3 nucleotides read TGCGCCAGCAGCCAAGATGGGACATACAATGAGCAGTTCTTC. Encoded protein: CASSQDGTYNEQFF.

This chain joins TRBV4-3 and TRBJ1-1, with TRBD1 identical over 7 bases. Germline trimming cut 4 bases from V and 11 bases from J; bases unmatched to any gene: 10. CDR3 size: 13 residues. CDR1 is LGHNA and CDR2 is YSLEER in the germline V gene. The CDR3 loop is CASSPPGTVPAFF. The CDR3 DNA is TGCGCCAGCAGCCCACCCGGGACAGTTCCTGCTTTCTTT.

The chain joins TRBV5-6 to TRBJ1-3; perhaps TRBD1 as D (5 bases). Germline CDR1 reads SGHDT; CDR2 reads YYEEEE. V shed 0 bases and J shed 0 bases, with 7 bases lying between them. CDR3 length: 15 residues. The CDR3 loop is CASSLATGSGNTIYF. DNA for the CDR3: TGTGCCAGCAGCTTGGCTACAGGCTCTGGAAACACCATATATTTT.

V usage is TRBV18 and J usage is TRBJ2-3; 9 bases are shared with TRBD1. The V segment lost 2 bases and the J segment 3 bases; nucleotides outside the gene matches: 3. The V gene's germline CDR1 is KGHSH and CDR2 LQKENI. This CDR3 has 15 residues. In nucleotides, the CDR3 is TGTGCCAGCTCACCAAACAGGGGGCCAACAGATACGCAGTATTTT. The encoded protein is CASSPNRGPTDTQYF.

J is TRBJ2-2 and V is TRBV28, with 9 bases that match TRBD2. The CDR3 has 13 residues. Germline V gene lookup returns CDR1 MDHEN and CDR2 SYDVKM. The V gene end was trimmed by 11 bases and the J gene end by 4 bases; junction bases not matched to a gene: 5. CDR3 sequence (DNA): TGTGCCGGAGCGGGAGGCCCCACCGGGGAGCTGTTTTTT. Amino acids: CAGAGGPTGELFF.

The rearrangement joins TRBV30 to TRBJ1-6; 7 positions agree with TRBD1. Losses at the gene ends were 2 bases for V and 10 bases for J; bases not matched to a gene: 2. This CDR3 is 12 amino acids long. Germline V gene lookup returns CDR1 GTSNPN and CDR2 SVGIG (reference sequence). The CDR3 nucleotides read TGTGCCTGGAGTACAGGGGAATCACCCCTCCACTTT. Translated: CAWSTGESPLHF.

The gene calls are TRBV7-9 and TRBJ2-2; 8 bases fit TRBD1. Looked up from germline, CDR1 is SEHNR and CDR2 is FQNEAQ (reference sequence). V shed 5 bases and J 0 bases; nucleotides not matched to a gene: 2. This CDR3 comprises 15 residues. The CDR3 loop reads CASSPGGANTGELFF. In DNA, the CDR3 is TGTGCCAGCAGCCCAGGGGGCGCGAACACCGGGGAGCTGTTTTTT.

The rearrangement links TRBV5-1 to TRBJ1-2, with D maybe TRBD1 (5 bases). Trimming stripped 4 bases from V and 7 bases from J, with 23 bases between. Looked up from germline, CDR1 is SGHRS and CDR2 is YFSETQ. The CDR3 runs to 16 residues. The CDR3 nucleotides read TGCGCCAGCAGCACGACTACTCAGGGAACCGGGAGTGGCTACACCTTC. Residues: CASSTTTQGTGSGYTF.

The chain has TRBV7-2 and TRBJ2-1; D is unclear. This CDR3 spans 14 amino acids. Germline loops: CDR1 SGHTA, CDR2 FQGNSA. Trimming took 1 base from V and 0 from J, leaving 4 bases between them. The CDR3 is CASSLDGSYNEQFF. The DNA for the CDR3 is TGTGCCAGCAGCTTAGACGGCTCCTACAATGAGCAGTTCTTC.

This sequence joins TRBV6-6 and TRBJ1-6; 11 bases map to TRBD1. Germline assignment: CDR1 MNHNY and CDR2 SVGAGI (reference sequence). Trimming cost V 2 bases and J 13 bases; bases outside gene matches: 7. This CDR3 contains 15 residues. The CDR3 DNA is TGTGCCAGCAGTTACCGGACAGGGGGCATATCCCCCCTCCACTTT. It encodes CASSYRTGGISPLHF.

J is TRBJ2-7 and V is TRBV13; TRBD1 agrees at 8 bases. The V and J ends lost 2 bases and 0 bases, in that order; junction bases with no gene match: 3. This CDR3 has 15 residues. Germline loops: CDR1 PRHDT, CDR2 FYEKMQ (reference sequence). DNA of the CDR3: TGTGCCAGCAGCTTACGACAGGGGAGCTCCTACGAGCAGTACTTC. The encoded protein is CASSLRQGSSYEQYF.